This record concerns one TCR beta chain sequence. Its antigen is not identified. Researchers used the Oncomine TCR Beta short-read assay to sequence DNA from cultured CD4+ T cells. Using its own MiXCR run on the PCR reads, TCRdb lists one record per CDR3 protein. The sample records under 4,000 distinct CDR3 sequences, around 15% being singletons. The data were taken from a study of vaccination and CD4 T cells after COVID-19. The CDR3 is made up of 12 amino acids. V was trimmed by 6 bases and J by 1 base, leaving 6 bases between them. Treatment specified: roughly 11-day PBMC culture with coronavirus spike peptide pools or control peptides (ViraFEST assay).

The sequencing input was CD4+ T cells from blood, cultured in vitro. The chain combines TRBV12-3 or TRBV12-4 with TRBJ1-2, with D uncertain. The clonotype originates from a human donor who had recovered from COVID-19. The CDR3 DNA is TGTGCCAGCAGGGGATTTAACTATGGCTACACCTTC. This codes for CASRGFNYGYTF.